The 20 T cell receptor beta chains in this list originate from one sample, sequenced in a study of CD8+CD57+ T cells in acquired aplastic anemia. Researchers used genomic DNA as the template to profile TCR beta VDJ and CDR3. TCRdb analysed the reads with MiXCR anew, one entry per CDR3 protein. The sample has some 410,000 distinct CDR3 sequences, 55% to 75% seen once. Source material: sorted CD4+, CD8+, or CD8+CD57+ T cells (not recorded which) from PBMCs. The receptors were gathered from a human donor in good health, serving as a control.

The chain has TRBV20-1 and TRBJ2-3; 10 bases are shared with TRBD1. V lost 3 bases, J lost 11 bases, and 11 bases stayed unmatched. Germline V lookup: CDR1 DFQATT, CDR2 SNEGSKA (reference sequence). The CDR3 loop spans 14 amino acids. The CDR3, as DNA: TGCAGTGCTAGGGACAGGGGGTCCTACGATGAGCAGTATTTT. Protein: CSARDRGSYDEQYF.

The chain combines TRBV13 with TRBJ2-7; D might be TRBD1 (7 bases). The CDR3 totals 13 residues. From germline, CDR1 is PRHDT and CDR2 FYEKMQ (reference sequence). V lost 5 bases and J 6 bases, leaving 14 bases between the germline ends. The CDR3 DNA sequence: TGTGCCAGCAGCGGCAGGGGGGTCGTCGAGCAGTACTTC. Translation: CASSGRGVVEQYF.

As concerns this clonotype: This may come from a read error, since a much larger clone is one base off. V usage is TRBV5-1 and J usage is TRBJ2-3, with 10 positions matching TRBD2. CDR1 is SGHRS, CDR2 YFSETQ, per germline. CDR3 length: 15 residues. The CDR3 nucleotides read TGCGCCAGCAACTTGGTAGCGGGGGGTGCGGATACGCAGTATTTT. Its translation is CASNLVAGGADTQYF.

This clonotype was counted only a few times. A much larger clone lies one base from this, so it may be a read error. This chain joins TRBV5-1 and TRBJ1-2, with 8 nucleotides matching TRBD1. From germline, CDR1 is SGHRS and CDR2 YFSETQ. The CDR3 runs to 17 residues. Trimming cost V 0 bases and J 2 bases; bases outside gene matches: 9. The CDR3 region has the DNA TGCGCCAGCAGCTTGGGACGGTCAGGGGGCCCCAACTATGGCTACACCTTC. Its translation: CASSLGRSGGPNYGYTF.

J is TRBJ2-7 and V is TRBV7-6; 10 bases agree with TRBD1. This CDR3 comprises 14 residues. Looked up from germline, CDR1 is SGHVS and CDR2 is FNYEAQ. Trimming removed 5 bases from V and 5 bases from J; junction bases left unmatched: 6. CDR3 in amino acids: CASSPHGTGDEQYF. The CDR3 region has the DNA TGTGCCAGCAGCCCGCACGGGACAGGGGACGAGCAGTACTTC.

CDR3 sequence reads: CASRLGLLNTEAFF. The CDR3 nucleotides are TGTGCCAGCAGACTCGGACTCTTGAACACTGAAGCTTTCTTT. The chain has TRBV12-3 or TRBV12-4 and TRBJ1-1; D gene ambiguous. The germline V and J ends were trimmed by 6 bases and 0 bases, with 11 bases remaining between them. This CDR3 has 14 amino acids.

This clonotype was observed a few times. The junction shows a germline mismatch at one end, possibly a read error. The J gene is TRBJ1-6, the V gene TRBV25-1, with TRBD1 as a possible D gene (5 bases). The CDR3 covers 15 residues. Germline values: CDR1 MGHDK, CDR2 SYGVNS. The CDR3 DNA sequence: TGTGCCTGCAGTGAATGGACAACCGGGAATTCACCCCTCCACTTT. Translating it yields CACSEWTTGNSPLHF.

This clonotype appeared once. Relative to the germline gene, one junction end is altered; a read error may explain this. The chain links TRBV5-1 to TRBJ2-2; D is tentatively TRBD1 or TRBD2 (5 bases each). Germline V gives CDR1 SGHRS, CDR2 YFSETQ. CDR3 length: 15 residues. CDR3 bases: TGCGCCAGCGGCTTCACCGGGACGGCGACCGGGGAGCTGTTTTTT. As protein: CASGFTGTATGELFF.

This clonotype showed up many times. The V and J genes are TRBV7-9 and TRBJ2-5; 7 positions match TRBD1. V lost 3 bases to trimming and J lost 2 bases; unmatched junction nucleotides: 9. This CDR3 contains 16 residues. CDR1 and CDR2 (germline): SEHNR, FQNEAQ (reference sequence). This chain's CDR3 is CASSFIWRQGQETQYF. The CDR3 coding sequence is TGTGCCAGCAGCTTCATTTGGAGACAGGGTCAAGAGACCCAGTACTTC.

This clonotype occurred many times. This chain uses TRBV20-1 with TRBJ2-3, with 10 positions matching TRBD2. The CDR3 runs 17 residues. CDR1 is DFQATT, CDR2 SNEGSKA, per germline (reference sequence). With 0 bases clipped from V and 2 bases from J, the junction kept 8 bases outside the gene matches. In DNA form, the CDR3 reads TGCAGTGCTAGAGATCAGGGTAGCGGGGGGTACACAGATACGCAGTATTTT. This gives the protein CSARDQGSGGYTDTQYF.

This clonotype was recorded only once. The chain employs TRBV2 and TRBJ2-3, with TRBD2 as a possible D gene (7 bases). Per germline, CDR1 SNHLY and CDR2 FYNNEI. V was pared by 6 bases and J by 6 bases, with 22 bases between. The CDR3 runs to 16 residues. CDR3 sequence: CASSPEGGYMADTQYF. CDR3 nucleotide sequence: TGTGCCAGCAGCCCAGAGGGGGGGTACATGGCCGATACGCAGTATTTT.

The sample holds many counts of this clonotype. The rearrangement uses TRBV7-2 and TRBJ2-3; 8 bases align to TRBD1. The CDR3 length is 15 residues. Per the germline V gene, CDR1 is SGHTA and CDR2 is FQGNSA. The V gene end was trimmed by 4 bases and the J gene end by 3 bases; junction bases not matched to a gene: 6. Here the CDR3 reads CASSSLGTGTDTQYF. In DNA, the CDR3 is TGTGCCAGCAGCTCCCTGGGGACAGGAACAGATACGCAGTATTTT.

This clonotype was counted a single time. The J gene is TRBJ1-5, the V gene TRBV20-1, with D possibly TRBD1 on 5 matching bases. V dropped 1 base and J dropped 11 bases, with 15 bases sitting between them. This CDR3 has 13 amino acids. Germline-derived CDR1 and CDR2 are DFQATT and SNEGSKA (reference sequence). CDR3 nucleotide sequence: TGCAGTGCTAGAGGGCTCAGGGCTAGTTCCCAGCATTTT. Amino acids: CSARGLRASSQHF.

The J gene is TRBJ1-2, the V gene TRBV20-1, with D hard to call. From germline, CDR1 is DFQATT and CDR2 SNEGSKA (reference sequence). The CDR3 length is 15 residues. The germline V and J ends were trimmed by 2 bases and 3 bases, with 16 bases remaining between them. The CDR3 protein is CSARRHSIQHYGYTF. The CDR3 nucleotides are TGCAGTGCTAGACGGCATAGCATTCAGCACTATGGCTACACCTTC.

This clonotype occurred a few times. This chain uses TRBV7-9 with TRBJ2-3; no reliable D call. The CDR3 totals 15 residues. With 5 bases removed from V and 1 base from J, the gap between germline ends came to 13 bases. Looked up from germline, CDR1 is SEHNR and CDR2 is FQNEAQ (reference sequence). CDR3 region: CASSVGALGTDTQYF. The CDR3 nucleotides are TGTGCCAGCAGCGTAGGTGCCCTAGGCACAGATACGCAGTATTTT.

The chain is built from TRBV9 and TRBJ2-5; D ambiguous. The DNA end lines up better with TRBJ2-7; the J call may be wrong. Germline CDR1 and CDR2: SGDLS and YYNGEE. CDR3 size: 12 residues. CDR3 in amino acids: CASSGPRYEQYF. Written as DNA, the CDR3 is TGTGCCAGCAGCGGACCTCGCTACGAGCAGTACTTC.

This clonotype was seen at least ten times. V usage is TRBV19 and J usage is TRBJ2-2; 9 bases are a match to TRBD1. The CDR3 totals 14 residues. CDR1 LNHDA and CDR2 SQIVND come from the germline V gene (reference sequence). V shed 10 bases and J 6 bases; nucleotides not matched to a gene: 9. The CDR3 loop is CATWDRATAGELFF. CDR3 in DNA: TGTGCCACCTGGGACAGGGCAACCGCCGGGGAGCTGTTTTTT. Drawing the rest from reference TRBV19 and TRBJ2-2, the complete variable domain is DGGITQSPKYLFRKEGQNVTLSCEQNLNHDAMYWYRQDPGQGLRLIYYSQIVNDFQKGDIAEGYSVSREKKESFPLTVTSAQKNPTAFYLCATWDRATAGELFFGEGSRLTVL.

As regards this clonotype: One end of the junction varies from germline; a read error may be responsible. J is TRBJ1-5 and V is TRBV7-2, with D possibly TRBD2 on 6 matching bases. The end of the DNA is better explained by TRBJ2-5, so the J call may be wrong. CDR1 is SGHTA, CDR2 FQGNSA, per germline. The CDR3 contains 13 residues. The CDR3 protein is CASSLAWIETQYF. For the CDR3, the DNA is TGTGCCAGCAGCCTAGCGTGGATAGAGACCCAGTACTTC.

This clonotype was counted only a few times. The rearrangement uses TRBV18 and TRBJ2-1; 8 bases are shared with TRBD1. Losses at the gene ends were 1 base for V and 10 bases for J; bases not matched to a gene: 9. Germline loops: CDR1 KGHSH, CDR2 LQKENI. The CDR3 sequence is 15 residues long. CDR3 bases: TGTGCCAGCTCACCACGGGCAGGGGGCCTACTGGAGCAGTTCTTC. Translation gives CASSPRAGGLLEQFF.

For this clonotype: A read error may produce the germline difference seen at one junction end. This chain uses TRBV5-1 with TRBJ2-1; TRBD2 aligns across 7 bases. The CDR3 length is 13 residues. Germline CDR1 reads SGHRS; CDR2 reads YFSETQ. The CDR3, as DNA: TGCGCCAGCCGCTTGGCCAGCGGGGTGAAGCAGTTCTTC. Amino acid sequence: CASRLASGVKQFF.